These T cell receptor beta chains were read from a single sample in a study of Ad26.COV2.S vaccination and SARS-CoV-2 variants. Assay used: immunoSEQ multiplex PCR; TCRdb lists only in-frame clones, some missing. In the table there are hundreds of thousands of clones, roughly 90% of which are singletons. Sequencing used peripheral blood, obtained in a trial of Ad26.COV2.S vaccine versus placebo. Receptors originate from a person aged 18-65 years who received the Ad26.COV2.S COVID-19 vaccine or a placebo. CDR3s include the opening cysteine and the closing phenylalanine or tryptophan. A D gene is named only where the DNA matches it firmly. Expanded clones are given a class, and other clones once, few, many or no size at all.

TRBV5-1	.	.	TRBJ1-2	CASSDGVYGYTF	TGCGCCAGCTCAGACGGGGTCTATGGCTACACCTTC
TRBV10-2	.	.	TRBJ2-7	CASSIGHSSSYEQYF	TGCGCCAGCAGCATCGGACATTCGAGCTCCTACGAGCAGTACTTC
TRBV9	.	TRBD1	TRBJ1-1	CASSVVQGAWTEAFF	TGTGCCAGCAGCGTAGTCCAGGGGGCGTGGACTGAAGCTTTCTTT
TRBV10-3	once	.	TRBJ2-3	CAISDTGIGSDTQYF	TGTGCCATCAGTGATACAGGGATCGGGTCAGATACGCAGTATTTT
TRBV14	.	.	TRBJ1-2	CASSQESLLYGYTF	TGTGCCAGCAGCCAAGAGTCGCTTCTTTACGGCTACACCTTC
TRBV29-1	.	.	TRBJ1-1	CSVRPENTEAFF	TGCAGCGTTCGTCCAGAGAACACTGAAGCTTTCTTT
TRBV5-4	few	.	TRBJ1-2	CASSQTGLSNYGYTF	TGTGCCAGCAGCCAAACAGGGCTCTCTAACTATGGCTACACCTTC
TRBV7-2	.	.	TRBJ2-1	CASSPGWGDNEQFF	TGTGCCAGCAGCCCAGGCTGGGGAGACAATGAGCAGTTCTTC
TRBV30	.	TRBD1	TRBJ1-1	CAWSTDRGMNTEAFF	TGTGCCTGGAGCACCGACAGGGGAATGAACACTGAAGCTTTCTTT
TRBV11-1	.	.	TRBJ2-7	CASSLGVYEQYF	TGTGCCAGCAGCTTGGGGGTCTACGAGCAGTACTTC
TRBV18	.	TRBD1	TRBJ2-7	CASSPGQGVSYEQYF	TGTGCCAGCTCACCCGGACAGGGAGTCTCATACGAGCAGTACTTC
TRBV7-2	.	.	TRBJ1-1	CASSSGASGAEAFF	TGTGCCAGCAGCTCCGGGGCATCCGGAGCTGAAGCTTTCTTT
TRBV6-5	.	TRBD1	TRBJ2-3	CASTQGAMDTQYF	TGTGCCAGCACACAGGGGGCGATGGATACGCAGTATTTT
TRBV18	.	TRBD2	TRBJ2-5	CASSHLAGDTGETQYF	TGTGCCAGCTCTCACCTAGCGGGAGACACAGGAGAGACCCAGTACTTC
TRBV7-9	.	TRBD1	TRBJ1-1	CASSLRAGGPNTEAFF	TGTGCCAGCAGCTTAAGGGCAGGGGGCCCGAACACTGAAGCTTTCTTT
TRBV5-4	.	.	TRBJ2-3	CASSLVAGNTDTQYF	TGTGCCAGCAGCTTGGTTGCAGGGAATACAGATACGCAGTATTTT
TRBV21-1	.	.	TRBJ1-1	CASNGGVGAFF	TGTGCCAGCAACGGGGGGGTCGGGGCTTTCTTT
TRBV6-2/TRBV6-3	once	.	TRBJ2-5	CASSSPGLSQSFQETQYF	TGTGCCAGCAGTTCCCCAGGCCTCTCGCAGTCCTTCCAAGAGACCCAGTACTTC
TRBV6-5	.	.	TRBJ1-1	CASSSGTGNTEAFF	TGTGCCAGCAGCTCCGGGACGGGGAACACTGAAGCTTTCTTT
TRBV6-5	.	.	TRBJ1-2	CASSPGQYYGYTF	TGTGCCAGCAGTCCCGGACAGTACTATGGCTACACCTTC
TRBV19	once	.	TRBJ2-3	CASSMGDTLMDTQYF	TGTGCCAGTAGTATGGGGGACACCCTCATGGATACGCAGTATTTT
TRBV6-1	once	.	TRBJ1-6	CASSDASGSAPLHF	TGTGCCAGCAGTGACGCCTCCGGGTCCGCACCCCTCCACTTT
TRBV10-1	.	.	TRBJ2-7	CASSLRTVGAEQYF	TGCGCCAGCAGTCTGAGGACAGTGGGGGCCGAGCAGTACTTC
TRBV6-6	.	TRBD1	TRBJ2-3	CASRLRQGEVDTQYF	TGTGCCAGCAGACTTCGACAGGGCGAGGTAGATACGCAGTATTTT